This entry lists 10 T cell receptor beta chains sequenced from one sample in a study of shared clonotypes between healthy human individuals. The method was immunoSEQ multiplex PCR; TCRdb's version includes in-frame clones alone and lacks a portion of them. The sample has under 600,000 clones, around 97% seen once. Sequenced: naive CD4+ T cells sorted from blood. The subset: CD45RA+ positively selected. The receptor source for this set is a woman in her twenties or thirties in good health.

The V call is TRBV11-2, the J call TRBJ2-1; perhaps TRBD2 as D (5 bases). Germline V gene lookup returns CDR1 SGHAT and CDR2 FQNNGV. CDR3 length: 17 amino acids. The ends were cut back, 5 bases at V and 2 bases at J, with 19 bases in the middle. The CDR3 DNA reads TGTGCCAGCAGCCAGCGACCGGGGATGGAGACCTACAATGAGCAGTTCTTC. Its translation: CASSQRPGMETYNEQFF. Filled out from reference TRBV11-2 and TRBJ2-1, the complete variable domain reads EAGVAQSPRYKIIEKRQSVAFWCNPISGHATLYWYQQILGQGPKLLIQFQNNGVVDDSQLPKDRFSAERLKGVDSTLKIQPAKLEDSAVYLCASSQRPGMETYNEQFFGPGTRLTVL.

The J gene is TRBJ1-6, the V gene TRBV7-3, with D unresolved. The V end lost 0 bases, the J end lost 7 bases, and 4 bases lay between the germline ends. The V gene's germline CDR1 is SGHTA and CDR2 FQGTGA. The CDR3 extends over 13 amino acids. CDR3 DNA sequence: TGTGCCAGCAGCTTAACTCTAAATTCACCCCTCCACTTT. Translation: CASSLTLNSPLHF.

The V gene is TRBV4-1, the J gene TRBJ2-1; TRBD1 matches at 7 bases. Trimming at V came to 1 base and at J to 7 bases, leaving 13 bases not matched to a gene. This CDR3 spans 17 amino acids. Germline loops: CDR1 MGHRA, CDR2 YSYEKL. CDR3 sequence reads: CASSQGVLRTGENEQFF. The CDR3 region has the DNA TGCGCCAGCAGCCAAGGGGTGTTAAGAACAGGGGAAAATGAGCAGTTCTTC.

The CDR3 nucleotides are TGTGCCAGTAGTATGAGGGGTAACTCTGGGGCCAACGTCCTGACTTTC. Its translation is CASSMRGNSGANVLTF. The chain combines TRBV19 with TRBJ2-6, with D possibly being TRBD1 or TRBD2 (5 bases each). The CDR3 has 16 residues. The germline V and J ends were trimmed by 3 bases and 0 bases, with 9 bases remaining between them. Germline CDR1 LNHDA, CDR2 SQIVND (reference sequence).

This chain joins TRBV5-1 and TRBJ2-1; 8 positions agree with TRBD2. Losses at the gene ends were 4 bases for V and 3 bases for J; bases not matched to a gene: 15. Germline V gene data show CDR1 as SGHRS and CDR2 as YFSETQ. The CDR3 totals 18 residues. The CDR3 loop is CASSPGTSFTPVYNEQFF. Written as DNA, the CDR3 is TGCGCCAGCAGCCCTGGGACTAGTTTTACCCCCGTCTACAATGAGCAGTTCTTC.

The chain employs TRBV28 and TRBJ2-4; maybe TRBD1 (5 bases). The germline CDR1 and CDR2 sequences are MDHEN and SYDVKM. V lost 3 bases to trimming and J lost 5 bases, with 11 bases between them. This CDR3 contains 14 residues. The DNA for the CDR3 is TGTGCCAGCAGTTTTCTTCCCAGGGAAAACATTCAGTACTTC. Protein sequence: CASSFLPRENIQYF. Full variable domain (outside the CDR3, taken from reference TRBV28 and TRBJ2-4): DVKVTQSSRYLVKRTGEKVFLECVQDMDHENMFWYRQDPGLGLRLIYFSYDVKMKEKGDIPEGYSVSREKKERFSLILESASTNQTSMYLCASSFLPRENIQYFGAGTRLSVL.

The chain has TRBV10-2 and TRBJ1-5; D is ambiguous. The CDR3 extends over 13 amino acids. Germline CDR1 reads WSHSY; CDR2 reads SAAADI. V was shortened by 0 bases and J by 6 bases, with 6 bases between the two germline ends. The CDR3 is CASSESRSQPQHF. The CDR3 DNA follows: TGCGCCAGCAGTGAGTCTAGGAGTCAGCCCCAGCATTTT.

The chain joins TRBV28 to TRBJ2-7; 9 bases line up with TRBD2. Germline V gene lookup returns CDR1 MDHEN and CDR2 SYDVKM. The CDR3 loop spans 14 amino acids. After removal of 6 bases from V and 6 bases from J, the junction contained 9 bases not matched to a gene. The CDR3 loop is CASSRPPAGGEQYF. The CDR3 bases are TGTGCCAGCAGCCGACCCCCAGCGGGAGGCGAGCAGTACTTC.

The CDR3 is CASSPGRETQYF. The DNA for the CDR3 is TGTGCCAGCAGCCCCGGTAGGGAGACCCAGTACTTC. The rearrangement joins TRBV7-9 to TRBJ2-5; D call uncertain. CDR1 is SEHNR, CDR2 FQNEAQ, per germline (reference sequence). The CDR3 is 12 amino acids. Deletions cut 5 bases from V and 5 bases from J, with 9 bases between.

The chain combines TRBV6-5 with TRBJ1-2, with D possibly matching TRBD1 (6 bases). This CDR3 has 14 amino acids. V lost 0 bases, J lost 4 bases, and 9 bases lay in between. In germline, CDR1 is MNHEY, CDR2 SVGAGI. CDR3 region: CASSYSRGSYGYTF. The CDR3 nucleotides are TGTGCCAGCAGTTACTCCAGGGGTTCCTATGGCTACACCTTC.